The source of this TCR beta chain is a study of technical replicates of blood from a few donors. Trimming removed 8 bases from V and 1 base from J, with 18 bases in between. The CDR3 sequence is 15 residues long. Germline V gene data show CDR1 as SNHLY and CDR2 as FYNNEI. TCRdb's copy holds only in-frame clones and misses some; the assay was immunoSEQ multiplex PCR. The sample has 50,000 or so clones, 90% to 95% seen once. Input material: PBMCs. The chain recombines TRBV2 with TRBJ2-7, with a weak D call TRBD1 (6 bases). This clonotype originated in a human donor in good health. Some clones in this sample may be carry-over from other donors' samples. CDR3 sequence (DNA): TGTGCCAGCCCTAAGGGACGGGACATTTCCTACGAGCAGTACTTC. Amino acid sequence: CASPKGRDISYEQYF.